What follows is one T cell receptor beta chain and its context. Its specificity is not known. These data come from a study of OX40 agonist ivuxolimab in advanced cancers. Study results and caveats: Among the nonresponders, some also had low normalized T-cell clonal expansion. Expanded clones belonging to CD8+ T cells outnumbered, on average, those of CD4+.

Profiling relied on immunoSEQ multiplex PCR, and the TCRdb table lists in-frame clones only, not all of them. The profile shows tens of thousands of clones, roughly 90% of them singletons. The sequence came from an adult with an advanced solid tumor such as melanoma, head and neck, liver or kidney cancer. The source was CD4+ or CD8+ T cells sorted from blood, collected in a trial of the OX40 agonist ivuxolimab.

Here the CDR3 reads CASSLVAGNTDTQYF. CDR3 nucleotides: TGTGCCAGCAGTTTAGTAGCGGGCAACACAGATACGCAGTATTTT. This chain links TRBV28 with TRBJ2-3, with TRBD2 matching over 7 bases. The germline V gene has CDR1 MDHEN and CDR2 SYDVKM. Unmatched junction bases numbered 4, after V lost 2 bases and J lost 2 bases. This CDR3 comprises 15 residues.